These T cell receptor beta chains were read from a single sample in a study of T cell responses to AZD1222 COVID-19 vaccine. TCRdb's table, derived via immunoSEQ multiplex PCR, lists solely in-frame clones and lacks some. In the table there are about 130,000 clones, over 90% of which are singletons. Sequencing was performed on peripheral blood, taken on day 0 of AZD1222 vaccination. These receptors were taken from an adult in good health. The CDR3 runs from the conserved cysteine through the conserved F or W. Fields, in order: D gene, J gene, V gene, clone size, CDR3 DNA, CDR3 protein. The D gene is left open where the match is weak. The size field is filled for only some rows; it gives once, few, many or a size class.

D gene: TRBD2
J gene: TRBJ2-2
V gene: TRBV19
clone size: NA
CDR3 DNA: TGTGCCAGTAGTCGGACTCTAGCGGGGGCGAACACCGGGGAGCTGTTTTTT
CDR3 protein: CASSRTLAGANTGELFF

D gene: NA
J gene: TRBJ2-7
V gene: TRBV9
clone size: NA
CDR3 DNA: TGTGCCAGCAGCCCCGAAGGACAGATCTACGGGCAGTACTTC
CDR3 protein: CASSPEGQIYGQYF

D gene: NA
J gene: TRBJ2-3
V gene: TRBV25-1
clone size: few
CDR3 DNA: TGTGCCAGCAGTGAAACCCGGACTGGCTCTGGGGCAGATACGCAGTATTTT
CDR3 protein: CASSETRTGSGADTQYF

D gene: NA
J gene: TRBJ2-7
V gene: TRBV4-3
clone size: few
CDR3 DNA: TGCGCCAGCAGCCCGCGGCGTAGCTACGAGCAGTACTTC
CDR3 protein: CASSPRRSYEQYF

D gene: NA
J gene: TRBJ1-1
V gene: TRBV7-2
clone size: NA
CDR3 DNA: TGTGCCAGCAGCTTAGCCCCTACGGGGGGAGGGACTGAAGCTTTCTTT
CDR3 protein: CASSLAPTGGGTEAFF

D gene: NA
J gene: TRBJ2-1
V gene: TRBV5-1
clone size: NA
CDR3 DNA: TGCGCCAGCAGGCCCTCGGGGAGCTCCTACAATGAGCAGTTCTTC
CDR3 protein: CASRPSGSSYNEQFF

D gene: TRBD2
J gene: TRBJ2-1
V gene: TRBV4-1
clone size: NA
CDR3 DNA: TGCGCCAGCAGCTTTACTAGCGGAACCTACAATGAGCAGTTCTTC
CDR3 protein: CASSFTSGTYNEQFF

D gene: NA
J gene: TRBJ1-4
V gene: TRBV6-5
clone size: NA
CDR3 DNA: TGTGCCAGCAGTTTATCAAGAACTAATGAAAAACTGTTTTTT
CDR3 protein: CASSLSRTNEKLFF

D gene: NA
J gene: TRBJ2-7
V gene: TRBV29-1
clone size: NA
CDR3 DNA: TGCAGCGTTGAGGGCAGGGGGGGCAAGTACGAGCAGTACTTC
CDR3 protein: CSVEGRGGKYEQYF

D gene: NA
J gene: TRBJ2-7
V gene: TRBV19
clone size: NA
CDR3 DNA: TGTGCCAGTAGTATAAGCTGGACACCTACCTACGAGCAGTACTTC
CDR3 protein: CASSISWTPTYEQYF

D gene: TRBD2
J gene: TRBJ2-1
V gene: TRBV7-2
clone size: NA
CDR3 DNA: TGTGCCAGCAGCTTGGGTAGCGGGGTTACCTACAATGAGCAGTTCTTC
CDR3 protein: CASSLGSGVTYNEQFF

D gene: NA
J gene: TRBJ2-1
V gene: TRBV6-2/TRBV6-3
clone size: NA
CDR3 DNA: TGTGCCAGCAGTAGCGAGGAGACGAATGAGCAGTTCTTC
CDR3 protein: CASSSEETNEQFF

D gene: NA
J gene: TRBJ1-5
V gene: TRBV2
clone size: NA
CDR3 DNA: TGTGCCAGCGGTTATACATGGGGGCTCAATCAGCCCCAGCATTTT
CDR3 protein: CASGYTWGLNQPQHF

D gene: TRBD2
J gene: TRBJ2-7
V gene: TRBV5-4
clone size: NA
CDR3 DNA: TGTGCCAGCAGCCCCCCAGGGGGACTAGCGGGGGGAACCTACGAGCAGTACTTC
CDR3 protein: CASSPPGGLAGGTYEQYF

D gene: NA
J gene: TRBJ2-3
V gene: TRBV28
clone size: NA
CDR3 DNA: TGTGCCACCGGGACCAGCACAGATACGCAGTATTTT
CDR3 protein: CATGTSTDTQYF

D gene: TRBD2
J gene: TRBJ2-7
V gene: TRBV4-1
clone size: NA
CDR3 DNA: TGCGCCAGCAGCCAAGGGGTTATAGCGGGGCTCCCCTACGAGCAGTACTTC
CDR3 protein: CASSQGVIAGLPYEQYF

D gene: NA
J gene: TRBJ1-1
V gene: TRBV28
clone size: NA
CDR3 DNA: TGTGCCAGCAGTTTAAAGGGGCTGAACACTGAAGCTTTCTTT
CDR3 protein: CASSLKGLNTEAFF

D gene: NA
J gene: TRBJ2-3
V gene: TRBV19
clone size: NA
CDR3 DNA: TGTGCCACCCAGGACTACCGGTCCACAGATACGCAGTATTTT
CDR3 protein: CATQDYRSTDTQYF

D gene: TRBD1
J gene: TRBJ1-2
V gene: TRBV4-2
clone size: NA
CDR3 DNA: TGTGCCAGCAGCCAAGACGAAGGACAGGGGTACTATGGCTACACCTTC
CDR3 protein: CASSQDEGQGYYGYTF

D gene: NA
J gene: TRBJ1-5
V gene: TRBV4-1
clone size: once
CDR3 DNA: TGCGCCAGCAGCCCCTCCAGTGAGCGGCCCCAGCATTTT
CDR3 protein: CASSPSSERPQHF

D gene: TRBD1
J gene: TRBJ2-5
V gene: TRBV7-8
clone size: once
CDR3 DNA: TGTGCCAGCAGCCCCGACAGGGTCCAGACCCAGTACTTC
CDR3 protein: CASSPDRVQTQYF

D gene: NA
J gene: TRBJ1-1
V gene: TRBV7-8
clone size: NA
CDR3 DNA: TGTGCCAGCAGCTTAGCGGTACAGATTGGTGAAGCTTTCTTT
CDR3 protein: CASSLAVQIGEAFF

D gene: NA
J gene: TRBJ1-1
V gene: TRBV5-1
clone size: NA
CDR3 DNA: TGCGCCAGCAGCTTGGAGGGGTCGGGTACTGAAGCTTTCTTT
CDR3 protein: CASSLEGSGTEAFF

D gene: NA
J gene: TRBJ1-2
V gene: TRBV21-1
clone size: NA
CDR3 DNA: TGTGCCAGCAGCATACCGACAGGGAAAAAGCTCTATGGCTACACCTTC
CDR3 protein: CASSIPTGKKLYGYTF

D gene: NA
J gene: TRBJ1-3
V gene: TRBV25-1
clone size: NA
CDR3 DNA: TGTGCCACATCGCAGGGACTCGGAAACACCATATATTTT
CDR3 protein: CATSQGLGNTIYF

D gene: TRBD2
J gene: TRBJ2-1
V gene: TRBV19
clone size: once
CDR3 DNA: TGTGCCAGTAGTCCGGGACTAGCGGGAGGTTATGAGCAGTTCTTC
CDR3 protein: CASSPGLAGGYEQFF

D gene: NA
J gene: TRBJ1-4
V gene: TRBV10-3
clone size: NA
CDR3 DNA: TGTGCCATCAGTGTATCCGGGACGAGGCTGTTTTTT
CDR3 protein: CAISVSGTRLFF

D gene: NA
J gene: TRBJ2-1
V gene: TRBV7-3
clone size: NA
CDR3 DNA: TGTGCCAGCAGCTCCTCCGGACTATCCTCCGCCTACAATGAGCAGTTCTTC
CDR3 protein: CASSSSGLSSAYNEQFF

D gene: NA
J gene: TRBJ1-2
V gene: TRBV27
clone size: NA
CDR3 DNA: TGTGCCAGCAGTACCGGGGGGGGCTACACCTTC
CDR3 protein: CASSTGGGYTF

D gene: NA
J gene: TRBJ1-2
V gene: TRBV19
clone size: NA
CDR3 DNA: TGTGCCAGTAGTATACAGGGAAACTATGGCTACACCTTC
CDR3 protein: CASSIQGNYGYTF

D gene: NA
J gene: TRBJ1-5
V gene: TRBV7-2
clone size: NA
CDR3 DNA: TGTGCCAGCAGCCTAGGGCGGGGTCTTAGCAATCAGCCCCAGCATTTT
CDR3 protein: CASSLGRGLSNQPQHF

D gene: TRBD2
J gene: TRBJ2-2
V gene: TRBV2
clone size: NA
CDR3 DNA: TGTGCCAGCAGCGGGGGGGCGAACACCGGGGAGCTGTTTTTT
CDR3 protein: CASSGGANTGELFF

D gene: NA
J gene: TRBJ1-1
V gene: TRBV11-2
clone size: few
CDR3 DNA: TGTGCCAGCAGCCCGACGACAGGCATGAACACTGAAGCTTTCTTT
CDR3 protein: CASSPTTGMNTEAFF

D gene: TRBD1
J gene: TRBJ1-1
V gene: TRBV19
clone size: few
CDR3 DNA: TGTGCCAGTAGAATAAGGACAGGGGGAAATGAAGCTTTCTTT
CDR3 protein: CASRIRTGGNEAFF

D gene: TRBD1
J gene: TRBJ2-7
V gene: TRBV29-1
clone size: NA
CDR3 DNA: TGCAGCGTTCCTAGTCCGGGACAGGGGCTTTACGAGCAGTACTTC
CDR3 protein: CSVPSPGQGLYEQYF

D gene: NA
J gene: TRBJ1-3
V gene: TRBV6-2/TRBV6-3
clone size: NA
CDR3 DNA: TGTGCCAGCAGCCCGGACGCCGGGGGAAACACCATATATTTT
CDR3 protein: CASSPDAGGNTIYF

D gene: NA
J gene: TRBJ2-7
V gene: TRBV11-2
clone size: many
CDR3 DNA: TGTGCCAGCAGCCCACTGGGGGGTAGCGAGCAGTACTTC
CDR3 protein: CASSPLGGSEQYF

D gene: NA
J gene: TRBJ2-7
V gene: TRBV6-5
clone size: NA
CDR3 DNA: TGTGCCAGCAGCCCCGGGCGGGGCGGCTACGAGCAGTACTTC
CDR3 protein: CASSPGRGGYEQYF

D gene: TRBD1
J gene: TRBJ2-2
V gene: TRBV5-1
clone size: NA
CDR3 DNA: TGCGCCAGCCGACGTCCCGGGACAGGGAACACCGGGGAGCTGTTTTTT
CDR3 protein: CASRRPGTGNTGELFF

D gene: NA
J gene: TRBJ1-2
V gene: TRBV6-5
clone size: NA
CDR3 DNA: TGTGCCAGCAAGACAGGTCCTAACTATGGCTACACCTTC
CDR3 protein: CASKTGPNYGYTF

D gene: NA
J gene: TRBJ2-1
V gene: TRBV11-3
clone size: NA
CDR3 DNA: TGTGCCAGCAGCTTAGACGGAGCGGAATACAATGAGCAGTTCTTC
CDR3 protein: CASSLDGAEYNEQFF

D gene: TRBD1
J gene: TRBJ2-7
V gene: TRBV7-6
clone size: NA
CDR3 DNA: TGTGCCACAGGACAGGGCACCTACGAGCAGTACTTC
CDR3 protein: CATGQGTYEQYF

D gene: NA
J gene: TRBJ2-5
V gene: TRBV18
clone size: NA
CDR3 DNA: TGTGCCAGCTCACCCGGACAAGGCGGAAAACAAGAGACCCAGTACTTC
CDR3 protein: CASSPGQGGKQETQYF

D gene: TRBD1
J gene: TRBJ1-5
V gene: TRBV28
clone size: once
CDR3 DNA: TGTGCCAGCAGTTTTCCGGGACAGGGCGCAGGGCAGCCCCAGCATTTT
CDR3 protein: CASSFPGQGAGQPQHF

D gene: NA
J gene: TRBJ2-5
V gene: TRBV27
clone size: NA
CDR3 DNA: TGTGCCAGCAGTTTTTTCGCCCAAGAGACCCAGTACTTC
CDR3 protein: CASSFFAQETQYF

D gene: TRBD1
J gene: TRBJ1-4
V gene: TRBV19
clone size: NA
CDR3 DNA: TGTGCCAGTAGTGATACCGCGAGGACAGGGGGCTTCAACGAAAAACTGTTTTTT
CDR3 protein: CASSDTARTGGFNEKLFF

D gene: NA
J gene: TRBJ2-1
V gene: TRBV7-9
clone size: NA
CDR3 DNA: TGTGCCAGCAGCTTAGCTGGCAGGCGATACAATGAGCAGTTCTTC
CDR3 protein: CASSLAGRRYNEQFF

D gene: NA
J gene: TRBJ2-3
V gene: TRBV4-3
clone size: NA
CDR3 DNA: TGCGCCAGCAGCCAGCTCCGGGACGTAACTTCATATACGCAGTATTTT
CDR3 protein: CASSQLRDVTSYTQYF

D gene: NA
J gene: TRBJ1-5
V gene: TRBV4-1
clone size: few
CDR3 DNA: TGCGCCAGCAGCCAAGAGGGTTTTCAGCCCCAGCATTTT
CDR3 protein: CASSQEGFQPQHF